This T cell receptor (beta chain) was identified in a study of T cell repertoires in cytomegalovirus infection. A few counts support this clonotype. Its matching antigen is unknown. TCRdb reanalysed the reads using MiXCR and keeps one entry per CDR3 protein. The data hold approximately 470,000 distinct CDR3 sequences, with roughly 46% observed a single time. Trimming took 5 bases from V and 3 from J, leaving 14 bases between them. The CDR3 totals 15 residues. CDR1 and CDR2 (germline): SGHTA, FQGNSA. The V gene is TRBV7-2, the J gene TRBJ1-3, with D uncertain. Specimen: cultured PBMCs, collected from culture after CMV antigen stimulation. This TCR was sampled from a human donor in good health (CMV status not recorded). Some clones in this sample may be carry-over from other donors' samples. CDR3 in amino acids: CASSPSGLYGNTIYF. The CDR3 DNA reads TGTGCCAGCAGCCCCTCGGGATTGTATGGAAACACCATATATTTT.